The sequence of this TCR beta chain was determined in a study of T cells after yellow fever vaccination. Findings and caveats of the study: Post-booster repertoires again held most primary-vaccination clones (roughly 96% CD4, 75% to 90% CD8). Contamination by abundant bulk-population clonotypes could be present in FACS-sorted repertoires.

Germline assignment: CDR1 ENHRY and CDR2 SYGVKD. CDR3 length equals 16 residues. Trimming shortened V by 9 bases and J by 0 bases, and 17 bases separated the two germline ends. At least ten counts were recorded for this clonotype. Its target is not known. By 5'RACE template switching, TCR cDNA was produced, with a universal primer site and UMIs added in the process. MiXCR, run by TCRdb on the 5' RACE reads, gives a single entry per CDR3 protein. The sample holds about 160,000 distinct CDR3 sequences, more than 5.5% seen once. V gene TRBV10-3 combines with J gene TRBJ1-4; TRBD1 might be the D (5 bases). Material: CD4+ T cells sorted from PBMCs, obtained 5 days after the first yellow fever vaccination. This sequence was found in a man younger than 35 who received the YFV17D yellow fever vaccine. CDR3 amino acids: CAMKRGTGATNEKLFF. For the CDR3, the DNA is TGTGCCATGAAGCGCGGGACGGGTGCAACTAATGAAAAACTGTTTTTT.